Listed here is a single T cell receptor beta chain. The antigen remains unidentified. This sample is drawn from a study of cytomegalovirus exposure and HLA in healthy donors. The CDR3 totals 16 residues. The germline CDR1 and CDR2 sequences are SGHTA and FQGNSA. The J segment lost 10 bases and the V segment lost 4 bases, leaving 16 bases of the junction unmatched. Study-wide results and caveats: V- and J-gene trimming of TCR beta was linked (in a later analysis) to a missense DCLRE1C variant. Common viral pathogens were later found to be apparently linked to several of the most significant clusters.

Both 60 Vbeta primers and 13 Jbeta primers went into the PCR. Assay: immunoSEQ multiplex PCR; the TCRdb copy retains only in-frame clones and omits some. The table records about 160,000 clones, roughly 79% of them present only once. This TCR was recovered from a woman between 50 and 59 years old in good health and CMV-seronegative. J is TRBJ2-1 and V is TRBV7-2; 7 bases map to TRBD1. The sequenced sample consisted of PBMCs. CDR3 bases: TGTGCCAGCAGCTGGCACAGGGGTACGCCTGTGGACGAGCAGTTCTTC. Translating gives CASSWHRGTPVDEQFF.